A single sample is the source of the 8 T cell receptor beta chains below, sequenced in a study of OX40 agonist ivuxolimab in advanced cancers. Clones were sequenced by immunoSEQ multiplex PCR, and TCRdb holds only the in-frame ones, with some missing. The profile shows about 43,000 clones, approximately 83% of them singletons. Specimen: CD4+ or CD8+ T cells sorted from blood, collected in a trial of the OX40 agonist ivuxolimab. These receptors were taken from an adult with an advanced solid tumor such as melanoma, head and neck, liver or kidney cancer.

V usage is TRBV5-3 and J usage is TRBJ2-7; 8 nucleotides match TRBD1. TRBV5-3 is recorded as an ORF, its role being uncertain. V was pared by 4 bases and J by 1 base, with 10 bases of the junction left unmatched. The CDR3 loop spans 16 amino acids. The DNA of the CDR3 is TGTGCCAGAAGCGGACCCAGGGGGCGCGGGTCCTACGAGCAGTACTTC. Its translation: CARSGPRGRGSYEQYF.

J is TRBJ2-6 and V is TRBV4-1, with D unresolved. There are 17 residues in the CDR3. In germline, CDR1 is MGHRA, CDR2 YSYEKL. The V end was cut by 1 base, the J end by 2 bases, with 12 bases between. CDR3 sequence reads: CASSQAGPPAGANVLTF. CDR3 coding DNA: TGCGCCAGCAGCCAAGCCGGACCGCCAGCTGGGGCCAACGTCCTGACTTTC.

The chain employs TRBV19 and TRBJ2-6; D gene unclear. V dropped 6 bases and J dropped 0 bases, with 9 bases sitting between them. The CDR3 totals 15 residues. Germline V gives CDR1 LNHDA, CDR2 SQIVND (reference sequence). DNA for the CDR3: TGTGCCAGTAGGACACAAAGCTCTGGGGCCAACGTCCTGACTTTC. Translating it yields CASRTQSSGANVLTF.

This clone is a singleton in its sample. The chain uses TRBV25-1 and TRBJ2-1; D might be TRBD2 (6 bases). Germline CDR1 is MGHDK and CDR2 is SYGVNS. Trimming removed 3 bases at V and 8 bases at J, with 17 bases between. The CDR3 is made up of 15 amino acids. The CDR3 DNA follows: TGTGCCAGCAGTGATCTCGACGGGAGTCGGGATGAGCAGTTCTTC. Translated: CASSDLDGSRDEQFF.

In this sample, this clone turned up once. The chain uses TRBV29-1 and TRBJ2-5; TRBD1 aligns across 8 bases. Germline trimming cut 7 bases from V and 5 bases from J; bases unmatched to any gene: 9. This CDR3 has 13 residues. Per the germline V gene, CDR1 is SQVTM and CDR2 is ANQGSEA. For the CDR3, the DNA is TGCAGCGCCAGGGGGCCGCTGGGGGAGACCCAGTACTTC. Translated, it gives CSARGPLGETQYF.

This rearrangement joins TRBV15 to TRBJ2-3; D possibly corresponds to TRBD1 (5 bases). Looked up from germline, CDR1 is LNHNV and CDR2 is YYDKDF (reference sequence). With 8 bases removed from V and 3 bases from J, the gap between germline ends came to 12 bases. The CDR3 spans 13 residues. CDR3 DNA: TGTGCCACCCGGGCAGGGCTGACAGATACGCAGTATTTT. As protein: CATRAGLTDTQYF.

The chain has TRBV4-3 and TRBJ1-2, with D unclear. In germline, CDR1 is LGHNA, CDR2 YSLEER. The CDR3 is 14 residues long. The ends were cut back, 1 base at V and 2 bases at J, with 8 bases in the middle. CDR3 coding DNA: TGCGCCAGCAGCCAAGGGGCCCCGAACTATGGCTACACCTTC. Protein: CASSQGAPNYGYTF.

This clone came up a few times. The chain couples TRBV11-2 to TRBJ1-5, with D uncertain. Germline V CDR1 and CDR2: SGHAT, FQNNGV. This CDR3 is built from 15 residues. Trimming left V 0 bases short and J 5 bases short, with 11 bases between. The chain's CDR3 is CASSLDPDRDQPQHF. In nucleotides, the CDR3 is TGTGCCAGCAGCTTAGACCCGGACCGAGATCAGCCCCAGCATTTT. Combining the CDR3 with reference TRBV11-2 and TRBJ1-5 gives the whole variable domain EAGVAQSPRYKIIEKRQSVAFWCNPISGHATLYWYQQILGQGPKLLIQFQNNGVVDDSQLPKDRFSAERLKGVDSTLKIQPAKLEDSAVYLCASSLDPDRDQPQHFGDGTRLSIL.